A single sample gave rise to the 25 T cell receptor beta chains below, sequenced in a study of blood T cell dynamics during melanoma immunotherapy. Time point specified: week 3, after first cycle of checkpoint inhibitor. The data were produced by immunoSEQ multiplex PCR, yet TCRdb's version contains in-frame clones alone and is incomplete. The data hold 8,500 to 14,000 clones, with approximately 89% observed a single time. The sample was blood, taken from a patient treated with checkpoint blockade. The receptors were gathered from a human donor with melanoma.

The rearrangement joins TRBV27 to TRBJ2-7; the D gene is possibly TRBD1 (6 bases). V lost 4 bases and J lost 0, with 10 bases in between. Germline V gives CDR1 MNHEY, CDR2 SMNVEV (reference sequence). The CDR3 totals 14 residues. Here the CDR3 reads CASSYTGSSYEQYF. The CDR3 DNA reads as TGTGCCAGCAGTTACACAGGGAGCTCCTACGAGCAGTACTTC.

V and J are TRBV15 and TRBJ2-5; 8 nucleotides align to TRBD1. Germline V CDR1 and CDR2: LNHNV, YYDKDF (reference sequence). This CDR3 has 13 amino acids. Germline trimming cut 5 bases from V and 3 bases from J; bases unmatched to any gene: 2. CDR3 DNA sequence: TGTGCCACCAGCCCGGACAGGGAAGAGACCCAGTACTTC. Protein product: CATSPDREETQYF.

The V call is TRBV6-1, the J call TRBJ1-4; D is possibly TRBD1 (5 bases). Trimming removed 7 bases at V and 0 bases at J, with 12 bases between. There are 15 residues in the CDR3. Germline V gene sequence: CDR1 MNHNS, CDR2 SASEGT. CDR3 in amino acids: CASIPGPATNEKLFF. The CDR3 nucleotides read TGTGCCAGCATCCCGGGGCCCGCAACTAATGAAAAACTGTTTTTT.

This chain connects TRBV11-1 to TRBJ2-1, with TRBD2 matching 11 bases. Germline CDR1 and CDR2: SGHAT and FQDESV (reference sequence). CDR3 length equals 14 residues. The V segment lost 5 bases and the J segment 6 bases; nucleotides outside the gene matches: 3. The CDR3 region has the DNA TGTGCCAGCAGCCCAGGACTAGCGGGCAATGAGCAGTTCTTC. This sequence encodes CASSPGLAGNEQFF.

V and J are TRBV9 and TRBJ1-1; 9 nucleotides match TRBD1. This CDR3 has 15 residues. The germline CDR1 and CDR2 sequences are SGDLS and YYNGEE. The ends lost 4 bases at V and 1 base at J; junction bases unmatched: 5. The CDR3 DNA reads TGTGCCAGCAGCCCGGGGACAGGGCCGAACACTGAAGCTTTCTTT. Amino acid sequence: CASSPGTGPNTEAFF.

The chain uses TRBV28 and TRBJ1-1, with D maybe TRBD1 (6 bases). The CDR3 totals 14 residues. V lost 6 bases to trimming and J lost 5 bases, with 16 bases between them. Germline values: CDR1 MDHEN, CDR2 SYDVKM. CDR3 in amino acids: CASSPSQGWTEAFF. Here the CDR3 DNA reads TGTGCCAGCAGCCCATCCCAGGGGTGGACTGAAGCTTTCTTT. Drawing the rest from reference TRBV28 and TRBJ1-1, the complete variable domain is DVKVTQSSRYLVKRTGEKVFLECVQDMDHENMFWYRQDPGLGLRLIYFSYDVKMKEKGDIPEGYSVSREKKERFSLILESASTNQTSMYLCASSPSQGWTEAFFGQGTRLTVV.

The DNA of the CDR3 is TGTGCCACCCTCCAGGGGATTGAAGCTTTCTTT. The encoded protein is CATLQGIEAFF. The chain employs TRBV27 and TRBJ1-1; maybe TRBD1 (6 bases). The CDR3 is 11 residues long. The V and J ends lost 10 bases and 7 bases respectively, with 13 bases between them. Germline loops: CDR1 MNHEY, CDR2 SMNVEV (reference sequence).

V and J are TRBV6-5 and TRBJ1-1, with TRBD1 identical over 7 bases. This CDR3 is built from 14 residues. From germline, CDR1 is MNHEY and CDR2 SVGAGI. After removal of 2 bases from V and 5 bases from J, the junction contained 5 bases not matched to a gene. CDR3 sequence: CASSYQGGRTEAFF. DNA of the CDR3: TGTGCCAGCAGTTACCAGGGGGGGAGGACTGAAGCTTTCTTT.

The rearrangement uses TRBV19 and TRBJ2-7, with D unclear. The germline V gene has CDR1 LNHDA and CDR2 SQIVND (reference sequence). The CDR3 runs 11 residues. V was shortened by 5 bases and J by 6 bases, with 8 bases between the two germline ends. The CDR3 nucleotides read TGTGCCAGTAGTTTCGGAATCGAGCAGTACTTC. Encoded protein: CASSFGIEQYF.

The CDR3 protein is CATHRASGSTDTQYF. CDR3 bases: TGTGCCACGCACCGGGCTAGCGGCTCCACAGATACGCAGTATTTT. V usage is TRBV19 and J usage is TRBJ2-3; 7 bases match TRBD2. The V segment lost 10 bases and the J segment 2 bases; nucleotides outside the gene matches: 12. CDR3 length: 15 residues. Germline loops: CDR1 LNHDA, CDR2 SQIVND (reference sequence).

The CDR3 here is CASSHSEGSGNEQFF. The CDR3 DNA is TGTGCCAGCAGCCACAGCGAGGGCTCAGGGAATGAGCAGTTCTTC. The chain recombines TRBV4-2 with TRBJ2-1; TRBD1 or TRBD2 may be the D gene (5 bases each). The CDR3 is made up of 15 amino acids. Trimming left V 3 bases short and J 7 bases short, with 16 bases between. Germline CDR1 LGHNA, CDR2 YNFKEQ.

The chain combines TRBV28 with TRBJ1-3, with 9 nucleotides matching TRBD1. Germline V gene lookup returns CDR1 MDHEN and CDR2 SYDVKM. The CDR3 has 15 residues. J lost 6 bases, V lost 6 bases, and 9 bases had no gene match. The CDR3 sequence: CASRPTGTGPNTIYF. The CDR3 nucleotides are TGTGCCAGCAGACCCACCGGGACAGGGCCAAACACCATATATTTT.

V and J are TRBV5-1 and TRBJ2-1; D possibly corresponds to TRBD2 (6 bases). CDR3 length: 13 amino acids. Trimming stripped 2 bases from V and 3 bases from J, with 6 bases between. Germline-derived CDR1 and CDR2 are SGHRS and YFSETQ. The CDR3 region has the DNA TGCGCCAGCAGCTTTAGCGGCTACAATGAGCAGTTCTTC. This sequence encodes CASSFSGYNEQFF.

The chain recombines TRBV15 with TRBJ2-2; TRBD2 matches at 8 bases. The germline gives CDR1 LNHNV, CDR2 YYDKDF (reference sequence). Trimming removed 1 base from V and 6 bases from J; junction bases left unmatched: 10. The CDR3 totals 17 residues. CDR3 nucleotides: TGTGCCACCAGCAGAGTCCCCCCGGGACTAGTGGCCGGGGAGCTGTTTTTT. It yields the protein CATSRVPPGLVAGELFF.

The table lists this clone with a count of one. The rearrangement links TRBV6-5 to TRBJ1-1; D unresolved. Deletions cut 6 bases from V and 8 bases from J, with 13 bases between. CDR1 and CDR2 (germline): MNHEY, SVGAGI. The CDR3 covers 12 residues. The CDR3 here is CASRHSLGEAFF. The DNA of the CDR3 is TGTGCCAGCAGGCACAGCCTCGGGGAAGCTTTCTTT.

The DNA for the CDR3 is TGTGCCAGCAGTTACTGGGGCGGGGAGCTGTTTTTT. Translating gives CASSYWGGELFF. The rearrangement uses TRBV6-5 and TRBJ2-2; D is unclear. The CDR3 runs to 12 residues. Germline CDR1 is MNHEY and CDR2 is SVGAGI. V was clipped by 1 base and J by 7 bases, with 4 bases between them.

The chain joins TRBV7-9 to TRBJ2-1; D is unresolved. The CDR3 has 14 residues. The V gene's germline CDR1 is SEHNR and CDR2 FQNEAQ (reference sequence). Trimming cost V 1 base and J 0 bases, with 4 bases left between them. The CDR3 here is CASSLGTSYNEQFF. The CDR3 coding sequence is TGTGCCAGCAGCTTAGGGACCTCCTACAATGAGCAGTTCTTC. Full variable domain (remainder filled in from reference TRBV7-9 and TRBJ2-1): DTGVSQNPRHKITKRGQNVTFRCDPISEHNRLYWYRQTLGQGPEFLTYFQNEAQLEKSRLLSDRFSAERPKGSFSTLEIQRTEQGDSAMYLCASSLGTSYNEQFFGPGTRLTVL.

The V gene is TRBV11-1, the J gene TRBJ2-1; the D gene is possibly TRBD2 (6 bases). CDR3 length: 14 amino acids. The germline V gene encodes CDR1 SGHAT and CDR2 FQDESV (reference sequence). V was trimmed by 5 bases and J by 12 bases, leaving 20 bases between them. CDR3 amino acids: CASSPRAGTGGQFF. The CDR3 DNA reads TGTGCCAGCAGCCCGAGGGCCGGGACTGGGGGGCAGTTCTTC.

V usage is TRBV2 and J usage is TRBJ2-3; D unclear. The CDR3 contains 17 residues. The ends were cut back, 2 bases at V and 0 bases at J, with 15 bases in the middle. Germline CDR1 and CDR2: SNHLY and FYNNEI. CDR3 region: CASSERAGLASTDTQYF. CDR3 coding DNA: TGTGCCAGCAGTGAACGGGCAGGCCTCGCTAGCACAGATACGCAGTATTTT. Using reference TRBV2 and TRBJ2-3 for the parts outside the CDR3, the full variable domain is EPEVTQTPSHQVTQMGQEVILRCVPISNHLYFYWYRQILGQKVEFLVSFYNNEISEKSEIFDDQFSVERPDGSNFTLKIRSTKLEDSAMYFCASSERAGLASTDTQYFGPGTRLTVL.

V and J are TRBV19 and TRBJ1-4; 8 positions match TRBD1. Trimming cost V 5 bases and J 8 bases; bases outside gene matches: 4. Germline V gene sequence: CDR1 LNHDA, CDR2 SQIVND (reference sequence). This CDR3 spans 13 amino acids. DNA of the CDR3: TGTGCCAGTAGTCCCCACAGGGGGGAAAAACTGTTTTTT. It is translated as CASSPHRGEKLFF.

CDR3 protein: CASRPPGNNQPQHF. CDR3 in DNA: TGTGCCAGCAGGCCCCCGGGAAACAATCAGCCCCAGCATTTT. The chain has TRBV6-6 and TRBJ1-5; D gene unclear. The germline V and J ends were trimmed by 6 bases and 3 bases, with 12 bases remaining between them. The CDR3 covers 14 residues. Germline V CDR1 and CDR2: MNHNY, SVGAGI (reference sequence).

This chain connects TRBV19 to TRBJ1-1, with D maybe TRBD1 (5 bases). The CDR3 has 14 residues. CDR1 is LNHDA, CDR2 SQIVND, per germline (reference sequence). Trimming took 4 bases from V and 2 from J, leaving 11 bases between them. The DNA of the CDR3 is TGTGCCAGTAGTAGGGGCAGGGCCAACACTGAAGCTTTCTTT. Translation: CASSRGRANTEAFF.

The chain combines TRBV7-9 with TRBJ1-3, with no clear D. Per the germline V gene, CDR1 is SEHNR and CDR2 is FQNEAQ (reference sequence). Trimming removed 0 bases at V and 8 bases at J, with 8 bases between. This CDR3 is 13 amino acids long. The CDR3: CASSLAPGDTIYF. In nucleotides, the CDR3 is TGTGCCAGCAGCTTAGCGCCGGGTGACACCATATATTTT.

The J gene is TRBJ2-1, the V gene TRBV2; a possible D gene is TRBD2 (6 bases). V lost 6 bases and J lost 7, with 13 bases in between. The CDR3 consists of 13 residues. The germline CDR1 and CDR2 sequences are SNHLY and FYNNEI. The CDR3 DNA reads TGTGCCAGCAGCCCTGGGACTCGGAATGAGCAGTTCTTC. Its protein is CASSPGTRNEQFF. Full variable domain (outside the CDR3, taken from reference TRBV2 and TRBJ2-1): EPEVTQTPSHQVTQMGQEVILRCVPISNHLYFYWYRQILGQKVEFLVSFYNNEISEKSEIFDDQFSVERPDGSNFTLKIRSTKLEDSAMYFCASSPGTRNEQFFGPGTRLTVL.

J is TRBJ2-5 and V is TRBV5-1, with 7 nucleotides matching TRBD2. After removal of 4 bases from V and 5 bases from J, the junction contained 5 bases not matched to a gene. Per germline, CDR1 SGHRS and CDR2 YFSETQ. The CDR3 is 13 residues long. The CDR3 DNA sequence: TGCGCCAGCAGCCCCCTCGGGGGGGAGACCCAGTACTTC. Protein: CASSPLGGETQYF.